This T cell receptor beta chain comes out of a study of patients and donors after allogeneic stem cell transplantation. This clonotype came up a few times. MiXCR was run by TCRdb on the RT-PCR reads, yielding one entry per CDR3 protein. The sample contains 920,000 or so distinct CDR3 sequences, roughly 18% of which appear only once. V was cut by 5 bases and J by 4 bases, with 15 bases left in between. Germline-derived CDR1 and CDR2 are SGHRS and YFSETQ. This CDR3 region has 14 residues. Material for sequencing was blood, either unsorted or a sorted T cell fraction (not recorded which). The gene calls are TRBV5-1 and TRBJ2-5; perhaps D is TRBD1 or TRBD2 (5 bases each). The source is a human donor who was either an allogeneic HSCT recipient or a stem cell or donor lymphocyte infusion donor (not recorded which). It is not recorded whose cells these are; they may come from a transplant donor. The CDR3 protein is CASRAGTAGETQYF. Here the CDR3 DNA reads TGCGCCAGCAGAGCCGGGACCGCGGGAGAGACCCAGTACTTC.